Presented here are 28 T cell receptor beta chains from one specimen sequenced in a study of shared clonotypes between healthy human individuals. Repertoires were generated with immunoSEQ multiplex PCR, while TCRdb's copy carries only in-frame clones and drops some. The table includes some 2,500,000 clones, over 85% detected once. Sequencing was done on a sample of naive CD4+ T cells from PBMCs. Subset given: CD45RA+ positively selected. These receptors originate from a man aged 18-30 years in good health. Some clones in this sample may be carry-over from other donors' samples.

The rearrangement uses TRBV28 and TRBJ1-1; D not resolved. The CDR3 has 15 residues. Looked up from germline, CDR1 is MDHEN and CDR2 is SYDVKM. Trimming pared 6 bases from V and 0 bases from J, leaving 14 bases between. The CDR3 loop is CASSLIQNMNTEAFF. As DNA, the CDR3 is TGTGCCAGCAGCCTAATTCAGAACATGAACACTGAAGCTTTCTTT.

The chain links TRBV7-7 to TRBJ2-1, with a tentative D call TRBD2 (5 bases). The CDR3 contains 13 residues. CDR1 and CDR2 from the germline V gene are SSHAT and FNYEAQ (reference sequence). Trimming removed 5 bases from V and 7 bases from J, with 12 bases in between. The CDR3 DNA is TGTGCCAGCAGCCCTTCGAGCGGTAATGAGCAGTTCTTC. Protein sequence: CASSPSSGNEQFF.

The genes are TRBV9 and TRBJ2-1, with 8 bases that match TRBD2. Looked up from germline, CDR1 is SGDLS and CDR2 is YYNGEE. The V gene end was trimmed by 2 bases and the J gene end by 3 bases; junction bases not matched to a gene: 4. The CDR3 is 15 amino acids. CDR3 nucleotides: TGTGCCAGCAGCGTTAGCGGGACAAACTACAATGAGCAGTTCTTC. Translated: CASSVSGTNYNEQFF.

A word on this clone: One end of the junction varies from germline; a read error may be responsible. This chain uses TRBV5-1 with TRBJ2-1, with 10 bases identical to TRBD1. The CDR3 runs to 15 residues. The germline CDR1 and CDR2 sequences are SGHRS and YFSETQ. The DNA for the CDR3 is TGCGCCAGCACCTTGACAGGGGGCGCACCCATGGAGCAGTTCTTC. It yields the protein CASTLTGGAPMEQFF.

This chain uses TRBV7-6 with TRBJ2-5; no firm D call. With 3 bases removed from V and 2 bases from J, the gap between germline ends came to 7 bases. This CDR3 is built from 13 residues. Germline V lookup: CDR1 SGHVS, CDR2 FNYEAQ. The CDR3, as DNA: TGTGCCAGCAGCTTTTCGGGTCAAGAGACCCAGTACTTC. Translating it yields CASSFSGQETQYF.

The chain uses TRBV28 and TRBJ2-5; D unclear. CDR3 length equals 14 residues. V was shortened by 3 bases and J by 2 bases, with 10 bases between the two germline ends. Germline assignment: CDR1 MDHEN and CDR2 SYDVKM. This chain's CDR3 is CASSFWQKQETQYF. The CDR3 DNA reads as TGTGCCAGCAGTTTCTGGCAAAAACAAGAGACCCAGTACTTC.

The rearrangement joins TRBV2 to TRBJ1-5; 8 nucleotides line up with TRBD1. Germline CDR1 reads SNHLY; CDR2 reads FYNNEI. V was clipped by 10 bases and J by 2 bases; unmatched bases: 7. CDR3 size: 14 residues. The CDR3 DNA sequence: TGTGCCACCTCAGGGGGCTCGGGCAATCAGCCCCAGCATTTT. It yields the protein CATSGGSGNQPQHF.

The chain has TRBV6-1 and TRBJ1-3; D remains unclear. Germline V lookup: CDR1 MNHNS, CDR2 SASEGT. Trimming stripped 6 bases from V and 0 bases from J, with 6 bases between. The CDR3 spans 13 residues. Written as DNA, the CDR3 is TGTGCCAGCAGAAAGAACTCTGGAAACACCATATATTTT. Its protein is CASRKNSGNTIYF.

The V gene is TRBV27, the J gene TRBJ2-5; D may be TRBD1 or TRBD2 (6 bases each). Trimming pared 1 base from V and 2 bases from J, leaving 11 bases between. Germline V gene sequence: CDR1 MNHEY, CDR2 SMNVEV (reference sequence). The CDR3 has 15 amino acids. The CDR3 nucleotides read TGTGCCAGCAGTTTATTTAGGGGGACTCAAGAGACCCAGTACTTC. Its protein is CASSLFRGTQETQYF.

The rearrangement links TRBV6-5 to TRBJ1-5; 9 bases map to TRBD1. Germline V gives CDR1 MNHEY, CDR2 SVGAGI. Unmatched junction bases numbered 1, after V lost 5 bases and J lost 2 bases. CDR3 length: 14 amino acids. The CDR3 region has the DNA TGTGCCAGCAGTAGGGACAGGGGCAATCAGCCCCAGCATTTT. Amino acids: CASSRDRGNQPQHF.

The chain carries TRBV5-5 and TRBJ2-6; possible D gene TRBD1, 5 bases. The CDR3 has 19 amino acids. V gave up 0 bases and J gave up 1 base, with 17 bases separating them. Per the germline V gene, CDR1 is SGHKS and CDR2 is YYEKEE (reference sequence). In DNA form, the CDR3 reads TGTGCCAGCAGCTTGGTAAGGCAGGGAAGCAGGTCTGGGGCCAACGTCCTGACTTTC. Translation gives CASSLVRQGSRSGANVLTF.

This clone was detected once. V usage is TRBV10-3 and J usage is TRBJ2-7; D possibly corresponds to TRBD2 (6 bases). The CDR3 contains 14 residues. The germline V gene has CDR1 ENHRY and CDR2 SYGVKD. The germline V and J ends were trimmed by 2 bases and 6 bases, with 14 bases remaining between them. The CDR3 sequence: CAISEAVGGVEQYF. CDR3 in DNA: TGTGCCATCAGTGAGGCGGTGGGGGGAGTCGAGCAGTACTTC.

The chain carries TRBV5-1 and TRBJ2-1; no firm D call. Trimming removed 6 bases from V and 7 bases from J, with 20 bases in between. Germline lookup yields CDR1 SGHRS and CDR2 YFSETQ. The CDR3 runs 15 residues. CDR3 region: CASTPTERSRNEQFF. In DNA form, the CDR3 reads TGCGCCAGCACCCCGACGGAGAGAAGTCGGAATGAGCAGTTCTTC.

CDR3 DNA sequence: TGCGCCAGCAGCCAAGTAGGGTATGCGCAGTATTTT. This translates into CASSQVGYAQYF. The rearrangement uses TRBV4-1 and TRBJ2-3; D is undetermined. The V gene lost 1 base and the J gene lost 10 bases, with 9 bases spanning the gap. Germline assignment: CDR1 MGHRA and CDR2 YSYEKL. This CDR3 is 12 amino acids long.

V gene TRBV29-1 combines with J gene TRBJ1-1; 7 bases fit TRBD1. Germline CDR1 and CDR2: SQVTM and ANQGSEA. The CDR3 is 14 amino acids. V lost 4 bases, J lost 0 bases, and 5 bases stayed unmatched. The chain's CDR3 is CSVAQGSVNTEAFF. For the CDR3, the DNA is TGCAGCGTTGCACAGGGGTCTGTGAACACTGAAGCTTTCTTT. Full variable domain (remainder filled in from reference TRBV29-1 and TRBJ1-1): SAVISQKPSRDICQRGTSLTIQCQVDSQVTMMFWYRQQPGQSLTLIATANQGSEATYESGFVIDKFPISRPNLTFSTLTVSNMSPEDSSIYLCSVAQGSVNTEAFFGQGTRLTVV.

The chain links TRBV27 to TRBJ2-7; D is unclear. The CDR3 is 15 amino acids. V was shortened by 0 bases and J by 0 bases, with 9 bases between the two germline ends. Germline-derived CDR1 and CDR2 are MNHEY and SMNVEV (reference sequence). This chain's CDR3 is CASSLSGPFSYEQYF. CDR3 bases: TGTGCCAGCAGTTTATCAGGGCCTTTCTCCTACGAGCAGTACTTC.

CDR3 DNA sequence: TGTGCCAGCAGTTCGGACGGGTACTATGGCTACACCTTC. Protein: CASSSDGYYGYTF. The rearrangement links TRBV5-4 to TRBJ1-2; D is undetermined. The CDR3 sequence is 13 residues long. Germline CDR1 SGHNT, CDR2 YYREEE (reference sequence). The V end was cut by 5 bases, the J end by 3 bases, with 11 bases between.

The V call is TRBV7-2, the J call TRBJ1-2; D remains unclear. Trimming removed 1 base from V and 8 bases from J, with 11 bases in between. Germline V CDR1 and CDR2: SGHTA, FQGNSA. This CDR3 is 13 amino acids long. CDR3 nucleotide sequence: TGTGCCAGCAGCTTAGTCCAGGCGGTAGGCTACACCTTC. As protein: CASSLVQAVGYTF.

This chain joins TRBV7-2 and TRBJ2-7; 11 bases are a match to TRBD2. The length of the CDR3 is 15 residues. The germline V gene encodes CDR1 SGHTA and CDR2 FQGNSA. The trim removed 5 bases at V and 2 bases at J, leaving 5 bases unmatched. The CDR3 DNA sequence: TGTGCCAGCAGCCAAACTAGCGGGGGACCCTACGAGCAGTACTTC. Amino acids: CASSQTSGGPYEQYF.

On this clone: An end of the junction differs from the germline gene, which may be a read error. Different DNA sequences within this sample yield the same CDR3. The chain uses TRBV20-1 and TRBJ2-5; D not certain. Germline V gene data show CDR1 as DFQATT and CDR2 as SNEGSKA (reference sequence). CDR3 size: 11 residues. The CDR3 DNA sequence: TGCAGTGCCAGAGGTATGGAGACCCAGTACTTC. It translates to CSARGMETQYF.

This CDR3 reads CASSTPRPGNNEQFF. The CDR3 nucleotides are TGTGCCAGTAGTACTCCTCGCCCGGGGAACAATGAGCAGTTCTTC. The chain uses TRBV19 and TRBJ2-1; tentative D call: TRBD2 (5 bases). V was shortened by 4 bases and J by 5 bases, with 15 bases between the two germline ends. This CDR3 spans 15 amino acids. The germline V gene encodes CDR1 LNHDA and CDR2 SQIVND (reference sequence).

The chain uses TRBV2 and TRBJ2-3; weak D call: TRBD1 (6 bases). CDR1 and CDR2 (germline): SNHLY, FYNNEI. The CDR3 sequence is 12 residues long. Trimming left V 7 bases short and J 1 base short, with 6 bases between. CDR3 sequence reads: CASKGGTDTQYF. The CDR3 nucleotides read TGTGCCAGCAAGGGGGGCACAGATACGCAGTATTTT.

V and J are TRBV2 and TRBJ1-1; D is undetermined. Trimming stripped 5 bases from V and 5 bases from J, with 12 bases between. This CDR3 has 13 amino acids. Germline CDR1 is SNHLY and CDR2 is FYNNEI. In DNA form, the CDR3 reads TGTGCCAGCAGTTCCAAGGGTTCGACTGAAGCTTTCTTT. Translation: CASSSKGSTEAFF.

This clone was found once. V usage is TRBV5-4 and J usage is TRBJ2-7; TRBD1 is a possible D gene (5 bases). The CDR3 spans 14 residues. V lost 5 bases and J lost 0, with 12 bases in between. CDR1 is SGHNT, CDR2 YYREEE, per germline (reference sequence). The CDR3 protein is CASRAQGHSYEQYF. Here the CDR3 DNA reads TGTGCCAGCAGGGCGCAGGGTCACTCCTACGAGCAGTACTTC. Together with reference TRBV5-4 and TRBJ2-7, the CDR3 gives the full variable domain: ETGVTQSPTHLIKTRGQQVTLRCSSQSGHNTVSWYQQALGQGPQFIFQYYREEENGRGNFPPRFSGLQFPNYSSELNVNALELDDSALYLCASRAQGHSYEQYFGPGTRLTVT.

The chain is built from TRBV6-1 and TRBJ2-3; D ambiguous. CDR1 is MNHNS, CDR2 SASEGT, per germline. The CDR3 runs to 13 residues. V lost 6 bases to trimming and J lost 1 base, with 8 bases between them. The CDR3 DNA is TGTGCCAGCAGGATGCCGGGCACAGATACGCAGTATTTT. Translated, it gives CASRMPGTDTQYF.

The CDR3 here is CASSSRQGKDTQYF. The CDR3 bases are TGTGCCAGCAGCTCGCGACAGGGAAAAGATACGCAGTATTTT. This chain uses TRBV5-4 with TRBJ2-3; the match to TRBD1 covers 7 bases. The CDR3 sequence is 14 residues long. Germline V gives CDR1 SGHNT, CDR2 YYREEE (reference sequence). V gave up 3 bases and J gave up 5 bases; unmatched junction bases: 6.

The CDR3 DNA is TGTGCCAGCAGGCTTCGTCTGGGAGGGGTCGTCGGGGAGCTGTTTTTT. The encoded protein is CASRLRLGGVVGELFF. The chain combines TRBV27 with TRBJ2-2; 7 nucleotides align to TRBD2. The germline V gene encodes CDR1 MNHEY and CDR2 SMNVEV (reference sequence). With V trimmed by 6 bases and J by 7 bases, 14 bases remained unmatched. The CDR3 contains 16 residues.

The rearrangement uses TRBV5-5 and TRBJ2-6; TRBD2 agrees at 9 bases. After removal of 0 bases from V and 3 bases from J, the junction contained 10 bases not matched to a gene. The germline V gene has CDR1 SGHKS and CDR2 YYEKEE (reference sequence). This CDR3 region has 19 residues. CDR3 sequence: CASSLEVGLADVGANVLTF. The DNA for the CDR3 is TGTGCCAGCAGCTTGGAGGTGGGACTAGCTGATGTTGGGGCCAACGTCCTGACTTTC.